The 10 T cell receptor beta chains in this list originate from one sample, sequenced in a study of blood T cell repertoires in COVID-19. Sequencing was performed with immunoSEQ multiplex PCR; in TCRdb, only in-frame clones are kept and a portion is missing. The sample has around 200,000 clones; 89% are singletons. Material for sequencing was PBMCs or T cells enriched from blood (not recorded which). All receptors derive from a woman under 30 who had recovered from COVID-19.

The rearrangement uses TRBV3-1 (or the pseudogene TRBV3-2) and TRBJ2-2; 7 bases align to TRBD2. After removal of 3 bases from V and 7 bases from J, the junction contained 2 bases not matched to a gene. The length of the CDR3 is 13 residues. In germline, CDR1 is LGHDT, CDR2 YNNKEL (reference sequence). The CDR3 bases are TGTGCCAGCAGCCAGGCTAGCGGCGGGGAGCTGTTTTTT. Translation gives CASSQASGGELFF.

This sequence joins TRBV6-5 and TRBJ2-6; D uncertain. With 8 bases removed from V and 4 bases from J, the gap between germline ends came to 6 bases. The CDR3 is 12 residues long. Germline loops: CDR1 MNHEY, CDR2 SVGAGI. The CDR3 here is CASQKGANVLTF. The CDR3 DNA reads TGTGCCAGCCAGAAAGGGGCCAACGTCCTGACTTTC.

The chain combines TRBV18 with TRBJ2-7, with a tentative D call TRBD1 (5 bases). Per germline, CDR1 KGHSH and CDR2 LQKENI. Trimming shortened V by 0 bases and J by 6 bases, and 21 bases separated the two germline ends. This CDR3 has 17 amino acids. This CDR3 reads CASSPPILRRRAFEQYF. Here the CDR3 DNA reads TGTGCCAGCTCACCACCGATTCTTAGGCGCAGGGCTTTCGAGCAGTACTTC.

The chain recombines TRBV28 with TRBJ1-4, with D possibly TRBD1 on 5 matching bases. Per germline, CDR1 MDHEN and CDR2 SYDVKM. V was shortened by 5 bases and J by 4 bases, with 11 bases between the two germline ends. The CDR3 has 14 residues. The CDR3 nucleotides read TGTGCCAGCAGTGAGGGACTGCTTAATGAAAAACTGTTTTTT. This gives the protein CASSEGLLNEKLFF.

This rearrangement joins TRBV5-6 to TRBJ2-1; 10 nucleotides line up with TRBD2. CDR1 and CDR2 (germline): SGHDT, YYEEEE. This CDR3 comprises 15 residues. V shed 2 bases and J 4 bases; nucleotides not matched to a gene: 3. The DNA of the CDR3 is TGTGCCAGCAGCTTAATAGCGGGAGGTTACAATGAGCAGTTCTTC. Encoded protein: CASSLIAGGYNEQFF.

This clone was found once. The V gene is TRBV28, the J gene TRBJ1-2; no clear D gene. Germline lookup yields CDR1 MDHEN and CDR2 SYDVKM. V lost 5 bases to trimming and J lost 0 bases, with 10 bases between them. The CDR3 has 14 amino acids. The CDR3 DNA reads TGTGCCAGCAGTACCTTCACGGCTAACTATGGCTACACCTTC. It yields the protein CASSTFTANYGYTF.

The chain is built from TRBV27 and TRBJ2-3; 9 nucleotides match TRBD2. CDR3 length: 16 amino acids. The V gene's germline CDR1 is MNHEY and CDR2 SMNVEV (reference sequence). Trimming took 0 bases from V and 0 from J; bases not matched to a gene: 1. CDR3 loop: CASSLSGTSSTDTQYF. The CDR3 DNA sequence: TGTGCCAGCAGTTTATCTGGGACTAGCAGCACAGATACGCAGTATTTT.

This chain's CDR3 is CASSAGGPGYTF. In DNA, the CDR3 is TGCGCCAGCAGTGCAGGAGGCCCTGGCTACACCTTC. This rearrangement joins TRBV5-1 to TRBJ1-2; no firm D call. The V end was cut by 5 bases, the J end by 7 bases, with 12 bases between. The CDR3 consists of 12 residues. Looked up from germline, CDR1 is SGHRS and CDR2 is YFSETQ. Supplemented by reference TRBV5-1 and TRBJ1-2, the full variable domain reads KAGVTQTPRYLIKTRGQQVTLSCSPISGHRSVSWYQQTPGQGLQFLFEYFSETQRNKGNFPGRFSGRQFSNSRSEMNVSTLELGDSALYLCASSAGGPGYTFGSGTRLTVV.

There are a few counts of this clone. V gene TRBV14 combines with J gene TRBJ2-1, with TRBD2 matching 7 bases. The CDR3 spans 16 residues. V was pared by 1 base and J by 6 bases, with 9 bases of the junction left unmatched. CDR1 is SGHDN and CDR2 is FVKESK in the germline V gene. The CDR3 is CASSQGRLAAGNEQFF. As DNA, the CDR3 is TGTGCCAGCAGCCAAGGACGGCTAGCGGCAGGCAATGAGCAGTTCTTC.

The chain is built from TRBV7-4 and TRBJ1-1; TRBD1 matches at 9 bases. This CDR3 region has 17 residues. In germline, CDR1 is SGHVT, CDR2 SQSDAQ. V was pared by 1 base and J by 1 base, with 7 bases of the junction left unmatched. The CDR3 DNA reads TGTGCCAGCAGCTTAGTCGGGACAGGGAAGACGAACACTGAAGCTTTCTTT. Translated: CASSLVGTGKTNTEAFF. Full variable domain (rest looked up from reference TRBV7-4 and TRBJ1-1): GAGVSQSPRYKVAKRGRDVALRCDSISGHVTLYWYRQTLGQGSEVLTYSQSDAQRDKSGRPSGRFSAERPERSVSTLKIQRTEQGDSAVYLCASSLVGTGKTNTEAFFGQGTRLTVV.